There are a few counts of the clone carrying this T cell receptor (beta chain). Its antigen is not known. Included in the TCR beta cDNA libraries were unique molecular identifiers. The authors obtained roughly 550,000 cDNA molecules from approximately 0.95 to 9.8 million T cells. One entry per CDR3 protein results from TCRdb running MiXCR on the PCR reads. The sample consists of about 400,000 distinct CDR3 sequences, roughly 35% of them appearing once. The source of the sample is a study of post-analysis software for immune sequencing data. Overall study context: Recorded subtypes: relapsing-remitting, secondary progressive, progressive-relapsing; some patients unannotated.

General study results and limits: Elevated frequency relative to controls characterized roughly five TRBV segments in patients, TRBV5-6, TRBV5-1 and TRBV20-1 among them. Strong same-batch co-clustering of samples appeared with F measure clustering. Multiple sclerosis patients had significantly lower normalized Chao1 diversity than controls.

The germline CDR1 and CDR2 sequences are SGHVT and SQSDAQ. The CDR3 runs 15 residues. V gave up 5 bases and J gave up 1 base, with 15 bases separating them. This TCR came from a girl aged 5 to 17 with multiple sclerosis. The chain joins TRBV7-4 to TRBJ2-7; D gene unclear. Sequenced input: blood. In DNA form, the CDR3 reads TGTGCCAGCAGCGGCAGGAAAGGCGAATCCTACGAGCAGTACTTC. Protein product: CASSGRKGESYEQYF. Full variable domain (remainder filled in from reference TRBV7-4 and TRBJ2-7): GAGVSQSPRYKVAKRGRDVALRCDSISGHVTLYWYRQTLGQGSEVLTYSQSDAQRDKSGRPSGRFSAERPERSVSTLKIQRTEQGDSAVYLCASSGRKGESYEQYFGPGTRLTVT.